The clone carrying this TCR beta chain has a count of ten or more. The antigen is unknown. All donors were healthy, and all were Caucasian. This sample was included in a study of identical twins. Study-wide results and limits: Findings depended on cross-sectional statistics rather than tracking the same donors.

Germline V lookup: CDR1 SGHDT, CDR2 YYEEEE. CDR3 length equals 19 residues. The V gene end was trimmed by 0 bases and the J gene end by 0 bases; junction bases not matched to a gene: 10. MiXCR, run by TCRdb on the 5' RACE reads, gives a single entry per CDR3 protein. The table lists 420,000 or so distinct CDR3 sequences, about a fifth of them singletons, with around 12% in the top ten. This receptor was obtained from a man between 45 and 60 years old in good health. The sample was naive T cells sorted from blood. V is TRBV5-6 and J is TRBJ2-4; 9 bases align to TRBD2. This chain's CDR3 is CASSLAAVAGELAKNIQYF. DNA of the CDR3: TGTGCCAGCAGCTTGGCCGCAGTAGCGGGAGAACTAGCCAAAAACATTCAGTACTTC.